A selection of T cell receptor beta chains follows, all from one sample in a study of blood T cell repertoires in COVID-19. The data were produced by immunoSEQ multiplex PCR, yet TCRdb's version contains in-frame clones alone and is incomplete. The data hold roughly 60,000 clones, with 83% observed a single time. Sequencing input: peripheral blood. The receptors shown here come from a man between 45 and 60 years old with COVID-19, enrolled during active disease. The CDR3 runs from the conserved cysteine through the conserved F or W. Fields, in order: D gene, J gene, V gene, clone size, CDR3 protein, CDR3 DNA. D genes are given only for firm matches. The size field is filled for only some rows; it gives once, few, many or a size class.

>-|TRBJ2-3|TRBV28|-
CASSFSGDTDTQYF
TGTGCCAGCAGTTTCTCGGGAGATACAGATACGCAGTATTTT
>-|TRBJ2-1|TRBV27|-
CASGSHQGRAYNEQFF
TGTGCCAGCGGATCCCACCAGGGTAGGGCCTACAATGAGCAGTTCTTC
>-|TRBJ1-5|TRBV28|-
CASSFGDRRNQPQHF
TGTGCCAGCAGTTTCGGAGACAGAAGAAATCAGCCCCAGCATTTT
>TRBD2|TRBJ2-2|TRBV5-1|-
CASSSRTSGSTGELFF
TGCGCCAGCAGCTCTCGGACTAGCGGGAGCACCGGGGAGCTGTTTTTT
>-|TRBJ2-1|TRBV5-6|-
CASSLKAGIYNEQFF
TGTGCCAGCAGCTTGAAAGCAGGAATCTACAATGAGCAGTTCTTC
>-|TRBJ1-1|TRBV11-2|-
CASSLVPTGTPNTEAFF
TGTGCCAGCAGCTTAGTCCCAACCGGGACACCAAACACTGAAGCTTTCTTT
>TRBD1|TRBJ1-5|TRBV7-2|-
CASSPTGGLLQPQHF
TGTGCCAGCAGCCCGACAGGGGGCCTCTTGCAGCCCCAGCATTTT
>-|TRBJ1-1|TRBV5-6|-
CASSSRPNTEAFF
TGTGCCAGCAGCTCCAGGCCGAACACTGAAGCTTTCTTT
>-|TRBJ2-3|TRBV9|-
CASSVVGTSTDTQYF
TGTGCCAGCAGCGTAGTGGGCACAAGCACAGATACGCAGTATTTT
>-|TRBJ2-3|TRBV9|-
CASSVSGGRPDTQYF
TGTGCCAGCAGCGTATCGGGTGGGAGACCAGATACGCAGTATTTT
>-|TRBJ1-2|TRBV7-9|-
CASSSGPGYTF
TGTGCCAGCAGCTCAGGCCCGGGCTACACCTTC
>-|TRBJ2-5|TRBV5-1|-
CASSGDSETQYF
TGCGCCAGCAGCGGAGACTCGGAGACCCAGTACTTC
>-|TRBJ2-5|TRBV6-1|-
CASSDGVRTQYF
TGTGCCAGCAGTGACGGGGTCCGGACCCAGTACTTC
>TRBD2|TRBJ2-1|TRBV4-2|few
CASSPLADSYNEQFF
TGTGCCAGCAGCCCACTAGCGGATTCGTACAATGAGCAGTTCTTC
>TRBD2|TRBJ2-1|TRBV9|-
CASSVGGLAGYNEQFF
TGTGCCAGCAGCGTCGGCGGACTAGCGGGATACAATGAGCAGTTCTTC
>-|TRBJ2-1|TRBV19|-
CASSLVGGTYNEQFF
TGTGCCAGTAGCTTAGTAGGGGGTACCTACAATGAGCAGTTCTTC
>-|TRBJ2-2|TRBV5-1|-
CASSLGRSGELFF
TGCGCCAGCAGCTTGGGTAGGAGCGGGGAGCTGTTTTTT
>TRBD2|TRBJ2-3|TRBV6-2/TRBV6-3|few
CASSYPTSGRSTDTQYF
TGTGCCAGCAGTTACCCGACTAGCGGGAGAAGTACAGATACGCAGTATTTT
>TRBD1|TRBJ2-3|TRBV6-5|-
CASSRGQGSDTQYF
TGTGCCAGCAGCCGAGGACAGGGGAGCGATACGCAGTATTTT
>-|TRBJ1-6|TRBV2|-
CASSVAGANSPLHF
TGTGCCAGCAGTGTGGCGGGGGCCAATTCACCCCTCCACTTT